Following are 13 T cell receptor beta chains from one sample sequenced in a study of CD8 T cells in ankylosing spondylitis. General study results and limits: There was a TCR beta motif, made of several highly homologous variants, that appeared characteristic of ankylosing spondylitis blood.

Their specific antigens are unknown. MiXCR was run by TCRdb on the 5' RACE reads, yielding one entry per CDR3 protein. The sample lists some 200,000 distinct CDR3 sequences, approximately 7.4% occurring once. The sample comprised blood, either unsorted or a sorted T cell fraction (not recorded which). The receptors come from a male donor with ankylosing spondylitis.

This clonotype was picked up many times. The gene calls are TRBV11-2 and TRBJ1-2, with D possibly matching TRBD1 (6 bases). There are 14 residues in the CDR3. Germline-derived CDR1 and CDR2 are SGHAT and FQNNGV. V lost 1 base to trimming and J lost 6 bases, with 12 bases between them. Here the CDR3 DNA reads TGTGCCAGCAGCTTAGCCTACAGGGTTAATGGCTACACCTTC. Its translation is CASSLAYRVNGYTF. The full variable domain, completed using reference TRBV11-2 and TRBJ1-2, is EAGVAQSPRYKIIEKRQSVAFWCNPISGHATLYWYQQILGQGPKLLIQFQNNGVVDDSQLPKDRFSAERLKGVDSTLKIQPAKLEDSAVYLCASSLAYRVNGYTFGSGTRLTVV.

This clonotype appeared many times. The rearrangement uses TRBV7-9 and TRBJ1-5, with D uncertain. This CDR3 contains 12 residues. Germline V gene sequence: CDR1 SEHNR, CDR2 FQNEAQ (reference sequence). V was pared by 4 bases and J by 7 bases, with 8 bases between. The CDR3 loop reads CASSSGSQPQHF. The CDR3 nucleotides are TGTGCCAGCAGCTCGGGGTCACAGCCCCAGCATTTT.

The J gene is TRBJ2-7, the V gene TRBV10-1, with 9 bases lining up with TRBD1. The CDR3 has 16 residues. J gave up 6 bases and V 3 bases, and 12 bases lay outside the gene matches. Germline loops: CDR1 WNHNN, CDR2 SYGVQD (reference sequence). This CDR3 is CASSDPPGTGLGEQYF. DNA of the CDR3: TGCGCCAGCAGTGACCCACCCGGGACAGGGCTGGGCGAGCAGTACTTC.

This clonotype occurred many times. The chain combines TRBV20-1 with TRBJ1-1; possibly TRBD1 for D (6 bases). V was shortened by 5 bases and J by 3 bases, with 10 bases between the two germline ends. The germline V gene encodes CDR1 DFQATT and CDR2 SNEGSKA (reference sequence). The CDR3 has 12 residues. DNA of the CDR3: TGCAGTGCTTTTAGGGGGGACACTGAAGCTTTCTTT. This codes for CSAFRGDTEAFF.

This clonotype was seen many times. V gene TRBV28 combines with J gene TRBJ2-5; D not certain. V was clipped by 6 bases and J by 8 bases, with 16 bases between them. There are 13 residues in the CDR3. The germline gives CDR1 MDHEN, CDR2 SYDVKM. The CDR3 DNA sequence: TGTGCCAGCAGCCAAGACTCTGACCGAACCCAGTACTTC. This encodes CASSQDSDRTQYF.

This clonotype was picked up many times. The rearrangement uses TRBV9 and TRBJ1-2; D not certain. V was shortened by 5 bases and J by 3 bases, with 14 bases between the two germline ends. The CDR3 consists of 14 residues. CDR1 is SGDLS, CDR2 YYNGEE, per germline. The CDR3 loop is CASRGEGRDYGYTF. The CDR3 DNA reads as TGTGCCAGCAGAGGAGAAGGGAGGGACTATGGCTACACCTTC.

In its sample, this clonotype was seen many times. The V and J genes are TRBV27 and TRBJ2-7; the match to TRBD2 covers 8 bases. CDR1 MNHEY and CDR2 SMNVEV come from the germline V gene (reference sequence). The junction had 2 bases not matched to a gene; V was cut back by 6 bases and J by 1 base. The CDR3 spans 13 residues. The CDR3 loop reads CASRLAESYEQYF. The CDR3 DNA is TGTGCCAGCAGACTAGCGGAATCCTACGAGCAGTACTTC.

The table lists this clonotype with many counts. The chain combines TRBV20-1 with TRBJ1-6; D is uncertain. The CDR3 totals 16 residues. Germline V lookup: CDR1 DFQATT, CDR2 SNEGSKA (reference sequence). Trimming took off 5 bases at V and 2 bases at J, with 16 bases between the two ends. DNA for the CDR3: TGCAGTGCTCCGGCGGTGGGGAGCGCCTATAATTCACCCCTCCACTTT. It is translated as CSAPAVGSAYNSPLHF.

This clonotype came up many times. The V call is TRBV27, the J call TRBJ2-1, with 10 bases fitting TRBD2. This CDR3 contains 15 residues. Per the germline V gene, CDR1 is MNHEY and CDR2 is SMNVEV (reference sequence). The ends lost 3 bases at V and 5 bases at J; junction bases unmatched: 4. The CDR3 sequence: CASSFPSGGHNEQFF. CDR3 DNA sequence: TGTGCCAGCAGTTTCCCTAGCGGGGGCCACAATGAGCAGTTCTTC.

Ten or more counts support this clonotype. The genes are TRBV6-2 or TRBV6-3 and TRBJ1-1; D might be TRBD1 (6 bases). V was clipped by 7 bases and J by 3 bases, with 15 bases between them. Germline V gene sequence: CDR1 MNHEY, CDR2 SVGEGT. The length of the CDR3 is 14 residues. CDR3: CASIQGLEDTEAFF. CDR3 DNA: TGTGCCAGCATTCAGGGGTTGGAGGACACTGAAGCTTTCTTT.

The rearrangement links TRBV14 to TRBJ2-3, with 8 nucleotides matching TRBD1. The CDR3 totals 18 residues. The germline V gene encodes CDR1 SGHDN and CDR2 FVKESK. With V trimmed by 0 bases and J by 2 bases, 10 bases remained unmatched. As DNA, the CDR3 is TGTGCCAGCAGCCAAGATAGACGTACAGGGGGTTCCACAGATACGCAGTATTTT. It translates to CASSQDRRTGGSTDTQYF. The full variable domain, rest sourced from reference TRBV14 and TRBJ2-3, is EAGVTQFPSHSVIEKGQTVTLRCDPISGHDNLYWYRRVMGKEIKFLLHFVKESKQDESGMPNNRFLAERTGGTYSTLKVQPAELEDSGVYFCASSQDRRTGGSTDTQYFGPGTRLTVL.

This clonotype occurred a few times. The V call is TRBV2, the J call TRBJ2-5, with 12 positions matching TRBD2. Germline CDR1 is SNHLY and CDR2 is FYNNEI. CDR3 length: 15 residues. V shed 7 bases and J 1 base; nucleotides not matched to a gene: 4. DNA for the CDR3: TGTGCCAGCATAGGACTAGCGGGGAGCCAAGAGACCCAGTACTTC. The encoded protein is CASIGLAGSQETQYF. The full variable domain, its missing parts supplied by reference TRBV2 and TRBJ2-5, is EPEVTQTPSHQVTQMGQEVILRCVPISNHLYFYWYRQILGQKVEFLVSFYNNEISEKSEIFDDQFSVERPDGSNFTLKIRSTKLEDSAMYFCASIGLAGSQETQYFGPGTRLLVL.

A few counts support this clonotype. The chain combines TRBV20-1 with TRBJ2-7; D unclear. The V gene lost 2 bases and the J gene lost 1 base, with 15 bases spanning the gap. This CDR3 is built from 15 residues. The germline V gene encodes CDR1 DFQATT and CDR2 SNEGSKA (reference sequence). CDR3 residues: CSARRSDTASYEQYF. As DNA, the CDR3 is TGCAGTGCTAGACGGAGCGACACGGCTTCCTACGAGCAGTACTTC.